This T cell receptor (beta chain) was captured by sequencing in a study of T cells in Graves' hyperthyroidism and ophthalmopathy. About the study: Peripheral blood draws took place at initial diagnosis, ahead of any treatment.

This CDR3 spans 13 amino acids. V shed 6 bases and J shed 8 bases, with 14 bases lying between them. Germline V lookup: CDR1 SGHAT, CDR2 FQNNGV. TCR beta CDR3 region amplification was performed from RNA transcripts. HTBI primers were used for first-round RT-PCR of the TCR CDR3. TCRdb passed the multiplex PCR reads through MiXCR, listing each CDR3 protein once. The sample records 500,000 or so distinct CDR3 sequences, 17% being singletons. This clonotype appeared many times. Patients affected by ophthalmopathy presented a Clinical Activity Score of at least 3, a NOSPECS grade of at least 4, and disease duration below 3 months. Diagnoses rested on clinical symptoms, serum thyroxine and TRAb, thyroid ultrasound and orbital computed tomography. Using around 10 ml of fresh peripheral blood, PBMCs were prepared.

The sequence came from a woman in her late teens or twenties with Graves' ophthalmopathy. Sequencing was carried out using blood. The chain employs TRBV11-2 and TRBJ2-1; a weak D match, TRBD2 (5 bases). CDR3 region: CASRHLLGYEQFF. The CDR3 DNA reads as TGTGCCAGCAGGCATCTACTAGGGTATGAGCAGTTCTTC.